The source of this T cell receptor beta chain is a study of regulatory T cells in long-lasting Graves disease. The V and J ends lost 4 bases and 6 bases respectively, with 6 bases between them. The CDR3 is 12 amino acids. This clonotype came up many times. Arm-PCR of CDR3 regions and iRepertoire HTBI primers were the basis on which TCR beta libraries were built. TCRdb called the multiplex PCR reads again in MiXCR, with one record for every CDR3 protein. Of some 330,000 distinct CDR3 sequences in the sample, over 9.5% are singletons; the top ten hold approximately 17%. Time point defined: newly diagnosed GD, antithyroid drugs for less than 3 months. PBMCs were the source of the RNA used for TCR sequencing. These same records also appear under a second study, on T cells in Graves' hyperthyroidism and ophthalmopathy.

This TCR derives from a woman aged 18 to 35 with Graves disease. The starting material was peripheral blood mononuclear cells (PBMCs), obtained at new diagnosis, from a patient treated with antithyroid drugs. This chain links TRBV12-3 or TRBV12-4 with TRBJ2-2; D is possibly TRBD1 (5 bases). The CDR3 DNA follows: TGTGCCAGCAGTTCACAGGCCGGGGAGCTGTTTTTT. As protein: CASSSQAGELFF.